The TCR beta chain described here comes from a study of OX40 agonist ivuxolimab in advanced cancers. Study summary: Partial response was recorded in three patients: one hepatocellular carcinoma and two cutaneous melanoma cases.

This clone was counted only a few times. The antigen remains undetermined. Whole-study results and caveats: Both blood CD4+ and CD8+ T cells showed clonal growth by week 6 at 0.1 to 3.0 mg/kg. Individuals who were partial responders at 0.1-3.0 mg/kg had clonal expansion that ranked among the lowest.

Germline-derived CDR1 and CDR2 are SGHNT and YYREEE (reference sequence). V was pared by 3 bases and J by 6 bases, with 4 bases of the junction left unmatched. This CDR3 is built from 14 residues. Assay: immunoSEQ multiplex PCR; the TCRdb copy retains only in-frame clones and omits some. The sample yields more than 50,000 clones, less than 90% seen once. The V gene is TRBV5-4, the J gene TRBJ2-5, with TRBD1 matching 11 bases. This sequence was found in an adult with an advanced solid tumor such as melanoma, head and neck, liver or kidney cancer. Sequences were derived from CD4+ or CD8+ T cells sorted from blood, sampled in a trial of the OX40 agonist ivuxolimab. CDR3 sequence reads: CASSSGQGDKTQYF. The CDR3 region has the DNA TGTGCCAGCAGCTCGGGACAGGGGGACAAGACCCAGTACTTC.